Listed here are 24 T cell receptor beta chains from one sample, sequenced in a study of T cells in Graves' hyperthyroidism and ophthalmopathy (dated by TCRdb to the late 2010s). Libraries were made using multiplex PCR. Sequencer: Illumina HiSeq 2000. The TCR beta CDR3 regions were amplified from RNA transcripts. The first round of RT-PCR for the TCR CDR3 was performed with the HTBI primer set and the Qiagen OneStep RT-PCR kit. The public sequencing data were trimmed at Q25 with fastp and processed into clonotypes with MiXCR by TCRdb, which kept only in-frame beta chains. Every entry covers one CDR3 protein and lists the most common genes and DNA from its rows. The sample records over 650,000 distinct CDR3 sequences, roughly 17% of which are singletons. Under 8.5% of the sample is taken by the ten largest. The sequenced sample consisted of blood. Source of these receptors: a man younger than 35 with Graves' hyperthyroidism.

The chain is built from TRBV9 and TRBJ2-1; a weak D match, TRBD2 (6 bases). The CDR3 loop spans 14 amino acids. Germline values: CDR1 SGDLS, CDR2 YYNGEE. The germline V and J ends were trimmed by 0 bases and 5 bases, with 9 bases remaining between them. CDR3 DNA: TGTGCCAGCAGCGTAGTCGGGGGTCACAATGAGCAGTTCTTC. It translates to CASSVVGGHNEQFF.

This clonotype was counted a few times. V is TRBV7-6 and J is TRBJ2-3; perhaps TRBD2 as D (5 bases). The CDR3 length is 13 residues. The V end lost 4 bases, the J end lost 6 bases, and 11 bases lay between the germline ends. CDR1 and CDR2 from the germline V gene are SGHVS and FNYEAQ. CDR3 DNA sequence: TGTGCCAGCAGCTCGGTAGCGCGCGATACGCAGTATTTT. It is translated as CASSSVARDTQYF.

The V and J genes are TRBV9 and TRBJ2-7; D is uncertain. CDR3 length: 13 residues. Trimming left V 0 bases short and J 6 bases short, with 10 bases between. Germline V gene lookup returns CDR1 SGDLS and CDR2 YYNGEE. The CDR3 sequence: CASSVGPGTEQYF. Here the CDR3 DNA reads TGTGCCAGCAGCGTAGGCCCGGGCACCGAGCAGTACTTC.

The chain uses TRBV6-6 and TRBJ1-1; D is undetermined. The germline V gene has CDR1 MNHNY and CDR2 SVGAGI (reference sequence). V was trimmed by 0 bases and J by 0 bases, leaving 8 bases between them. CDR3 size: 15 residues. CDR3 sequence (DNA): TGTGCCAGCAGTTACTCGATGGGGATGAACACTGAAGCTTTCTTT. Encoded protein: CASSYSMGMNTEAFF.

The CDR3 nucleotides are TGTGCCAGCAGGTGGGGGGCACGTGGCGATACGCAGTATTTT. It encodes CASRWGARGDTQYF. V gene TRBV7-2 combines with J gene TRBJ2-3; D is tentatively TRBD1 or TRBD2 (6 bases each). This CDR3 comprises 14 residues. The germline CDR1 and CDR2 sequences are SGHTA and FQGNSA. The V gene lost 6 bases and the J gene lost 6 bases, with 16 bases spanning the gap.

This clonotype was observed a single time. The chain joins TRBV7-2 to TRBJ1-3, with a tentative D call TRBD1 (5 bases). CDR1 and CDR2 from the germline V gene are SGHTA and FQGNSA. The CDR3 spans 15 residues. V gave up 1 base and J gave up 3 bases, with 10 bases separating them. Written as DNA, the CDR3 is TGTGCCAGCAGCTTAGGTCCGGGGGGTGGAAACACCATATATTTT. It translates to CASSLGPGGGNTIYF. Based on the CDR3 plus reference TRBV7-2 and TRBJ1-3, the full variable domain is GAGVSQSPSNKVTEKGKDVELRCDPISGHTALYWYRQSLGQGLEFLIYFQGNSAPDKSGLPSDRFSAERTGGSVSTLTIQRTQQEDSAVYLCASSLGPGGGNTIYFGEGSWLTVV.

This clonotype was seen only a few times. The V and J genes are TRBV6-1 and TRBJ1-1; D perhaps matches TRBD1 (6 bases). With 0 bases removed from V and 11 bases from J, the gap between germline ends came to 19 bases. The CDR3 extends over 15 amino acids. Looked up from germline, CDR1 is MNHNS and CDR2 is SASEGT. The CDR3 spells CASSEAPGVPLYAFF. The CDR3, as DNA: TGTGCCAGCAGTGAAGCCCCAGGGGTCCCGCTTTATGCTTTCTTT.

This clonotype was seen a few times. The rearrangement joins TRBV28 to TRBJ2-7; 8 bases match TRBD1. The V gene's germline CDR1 is MDHEN and CDR2 SYDVKM. The junction had 3 bases not matched to a gene; V was cut back by 2 bases and J by 6 bases. The CDR3 contains 13 residues. CDR3 DNA: TGTGCCAGCAGTTTAAGGACAGGGCGCGAGCAGTACTTC. It encodes CASSLRTGREQYF.

The J gene is TRBJ2-3, the V gene TRBV6-2 or TRBV6-3; 11 bases agree with TRBD2. Trimming cost V 6 bases and J 1 base; bases outside gene matches: 12. The germline V gene has CDR1 MNHEY and CDR2 SVGEGT. The CDR3 is made up of 18 amino acids. CDR3 sequence: CASSPGTSGQLGTDTQYF. CDR3 coding DNA: TGTGCCAGCAGCCCCGGGACTAGCGGACAGTTGGGCACAGATACGCAGTATTTT.

This clonotype was picked up many times. The chain is built from TRBV10-3 and TRBJ1-5; D gene ambiguous. V lost 1 base, J lost 6 bases, and 4 bases lay in between. Germline values: CDR1 ENHRY, CDR2 SYGVKD. This CDR3 contains 12 residues. The CDR3 bases are TGTGCCATCAGTGAGTTTAGTCAGCCCCAGCATTTT. The encoded protein is CAISEFSQPQHF.

The chain recombines TRBV28 with TRBJ2-7, with 11 bases matching TRBD1. Germline trimming cut 3 bases from V and 2 bases from J; bases unmatched to any gene: 3. The CDR3 extends over 15 amino acids. Looked up from germline, CDR1 is MDHEN and CDR2 is SYDVKM. CDR3 nucleotides: TGTGCCAGCAGTTTGGAGGACAGGGGGCCCTACGAGCAGTACTTC. Amino acid sequence: CASSLEDRGPYEQYF.

CDR3 in amino acids: CASSRDREQYF. The CDR3, as DNA: TGTGCCAGCAGCCGGGACCGCGAGCAGTACTTC. The chain has TRBV9 and TRBJ2-7, with D perhaps TRBD1 or TRBD2 (5 bases each). The CDR3 runs to 11 residues. Germline values: CDR1 SGDLS, CDR2 YYNGEE. Trimming removed 4 bases from V and 6 bases from J, with 8 bases in between. The whole variable domain, filled in from reference TRBV9 and TRBJ2-7, reads DSGVTQTPKHLITATGQRVTLRCSPRSGDLSVYWYQQSLDQGLQFLIQYYNGEERAKGNILERFSAQQFPDLHSELNLSSLELGDSALYFCASSRDREQYFGPGTRLTVT.

In its sample, this clonotype was seen many times. The chain carries TRBV5-1 and TRBJ2-5, with 7 bases fitting TRBD1. This CDR3 is 14 amino acids long. V shed 5 bases, J shed 4 bases, and the junction held 8 bases outside the gene matches. Germline CDR1 and CDR2: SGHRS and YFSETQ. CDR3 nucleotide sequence: TGCGCCAGCAGACCCGGACAGGACGGAGAGACCCAGTACTTC. This gives the protein CASRPGQDGETQYF.

This clonotype has a count of ten or more. V is TRBV7-8 and J is TRBJ2-2, with D perhaps matching TRBD2 (5 bases). This CDR3 has 14 amino acids. CDR1 SGHVS and CDR2 FQNEAQ come from the germline V gene. The germline V and J ends were trimmed by 0 bases and 6 bases, with 8 bases remaining between them. As DNA, the CDR3 is TGTGCCAGCAGCTTAGCGGGAGTAGCCGGGGAGCTGTTTTTT. The encoded protein is CASSLAGVAGELFF. The full variable domain, completed using reference TRBV7-8 and TRBJ2-2, is GAGVSQSPRYKVAKRGQDVALRCDPISGHVSLFWYQQALGQGPEFLTYFQNEAQLDKSGLPSDRFFAERPEGSVSTLKIQRTQQEDSAVYLCASSLAGVAGELFFGEGSRLTVL.

This clonotype was recorded many times. The chain recombines TRBV7-9 with TRBJ2-1; 11 bases match TRBD2. J lost 2 bases, V lost 1 base, and 7 bases had no gene match. The CDR3 consists of 18 residues. The germline CDR1 and CDR2 sequences are SEHNR and FQNEAQ (reference sequence). In DNA form, the CDR3 reads TGTGCCAGCAGCTTAGAGGGACTAGCGGCCCGCCCCTACAATGAGCAGTTCTTC. Translating gives CASSLEGLAARPYNEQFF.

This clonotype was found many times. V is TRBV6-1 and J is TRBJ2-6; tentative D call: TRBD1 (5 bases). V dropped 2 bases and J dropped 0 bases, with 20 bases sitting between them. The CDR3 length is 20 residues. The germline gives CDR1 MNHNS, CDR2 SASEGT. CDR3 DNA: TGTGCCAGCAGTGAAATAGGAGTCGGCAGGGTTCACTCTGGGGCCAACGTCCTGACTTTC. The encoded protein is CASSEIGVGRVHSGANVLTF.

This clonotype came up many times. The CDR3 sequence is CSASFLADSGEDTQYF. CDR3 DNA sequence: TGCAGTGCTAGTTTCCTAGCGGACTCCGGGGAAGATACGCAGTATTTT. V is TRBV20-1 and J is TRBJ2-3, with 7 positions matching TRBD2. Germline values: CDR1 DFQATT, CDR2 SNEGSKA (reference sequence). Unmatched junction bases numbered 14, after V lost 3 bases and J lost 5 bases. The CDR3 extends over 16 amino acids.

This clonotype was counted a few times. J is TRBJ1-2 and V is TRBV28; TRBD1 might be the D (5 bases). V was shortened by 9 bases and J by 1 base, with 12 bases between the two germline ends. Germline V CDR1 and CDR2: MDHEN, SYDVKM. The CDR3 totals 13 residues. The CDR3 nucleotides read TGTGCCAGTCGACAGCCTCTTAACTATGGCTACACCTTC. Amino acids: CASRQPLNYGYTF.

This clonotype occurred many times. The V call is TRBV6-1, the J call TRBJ2-2; TRBD2 agrees at 14 bases. Germline CDR1 MNHNS, CDR2 SASEGT. The CDR3 is 15 residues long. The ends lost 5 bases at V and 7 bases at J; junction bases unmatched: 3. CDR3 sequence: CASSPGTSGGGELFF. The DNA of the CDR3 is TGTGCCAGCAGTCCCGGGACTAGCGGGGGCGGGGAGCTGTTTTTT.

This clonotype was recorded a few times. The chain employs TRBV24-1 and TRBJ1-5; D is undetermined. The V gene's germline CDR1 is KGHDR and CDR2 SFDVKD. V lost 3 bases, J lost 9 bases, and 8 bases lay in between. The CDR3 totals 12 residues. The CDR3 protein is CATSDPVGPQHF. CDR3 coding DNA: TGTGCCACCAGTGATCCCGTCGGGCCCCAGCATTTT.

This chain uses TRBV7-2 with TRBJ2-2; D remains unclear. Per the germline V gene, CDR1 is SGHTA and CDR2 is FQGNSA. The CDR3 is 14 amino acids. V was cut by 6 bases and J by 7 bases, with 15 bases left in between. In DNA form, the CDR3 reads TGTGCCAGCAGACCCGGACGGGCCGTCGGGGAGCTGTTTTTT. Translating it yields CASRPGRAVGELFF.

Many counts were recorded for this clonotype. The chain employs TRBV28 and TRBJ1-2; D is ambiguous. Deletions cut 4 bases from V and 0 bases from J, with 6 bases between. This CDR3 is built from 13 residues. The germline CDR1 and CDR2 sequences are MDHEN and SYDVKM. The CDR3 sequence is CASSSGTNYGYTF. The CDR3 region has the DNA TGTGCCAGCAGTTCGGGCACTAACTATGGCTACACCTTC.

This clonotype was recorded a few times. J is TRBJ2-5 and V is TRBV7-9, with TRBD2 identical over 7 bases. V lost 5 bases and J lost 5; bases outside the gene matches: 20. CDR3 size: 18 residues. Per germline, CDR1 SEHNR and CDR2 FQNEAQ (reference sequence). CDR3 DNA sequence: TGTGCCAGCAGCCCAAATTTTTACGGGGCGGGAGAGTCCGAGACCCAGTACTTC. Protein sequence: CASSPNFYGAGESETQYF. Full variable domain (outside the CDR3, taken from reference TRBV7-9 and TRBJ2-5): DTGVSQNPRHKITKRGQNVTFRCDPISEHNRLYWYRQTLGQGPEFLTYFQNEAQLEKSRLLSDRFSAERPKGSFSTLEIQRTEQGDSAMYLCASSPNFYGAGESETQYFGPGTRLLVL.

This clonotype was counted many times. The V call is TRBV28, the J call TRBJ2-5; D ambiguous. The ends were cut back, 3 bases at V and 1 base at J, with 9 bases in the middle. Germline assignment: CDR1 MDHEN and CDR2 SYDVKM. CDR3 size: 14 residues. The CDR3 nucleotides read TGTGCCAGCAGTTTTCCCGACGGCCAAGAGACCCAGTACTTC. Protein: CASSFPDGQETQYF.